The clone carrying this T cell receptor (beta chain) was counted many times. The record originates from a study of T-cell reconstitution after alpha-beta-depleted transplantation in children. Researchers prepared the TCRbeta library using unique molecular identifiers, the study reports. A single record per CDR3 protein comes from TCRdb applying MiXCR to the PCR reads. The profile shows about 70,000 distinct CDR3 sequences, roughly a tenth of them singletons. The material was PBMCs, obtained before TCRalphabeta/CD19-depleted stem cell transplant. The sequence came from a boy aged 10-17 years with acute myeloid leukemia, due to receive a stem cell transplant.

The CDR3, as DNA: TGCAGCGTTATCGTTTCAGGACAGCATACCTTC. This gives the protein CSVIVSGQHTF. This chain connects TRBV29-1 to TRBJ1-2, with a weak D call TRBD1 (6 bases). V shed 5 bases and J shed 14 bases, with 18 bases lying between them. The CDR3 sequence is 11 residues long. Germline V gene data show CDR1 as SQVTM and CDR2 as ANQGSEA.